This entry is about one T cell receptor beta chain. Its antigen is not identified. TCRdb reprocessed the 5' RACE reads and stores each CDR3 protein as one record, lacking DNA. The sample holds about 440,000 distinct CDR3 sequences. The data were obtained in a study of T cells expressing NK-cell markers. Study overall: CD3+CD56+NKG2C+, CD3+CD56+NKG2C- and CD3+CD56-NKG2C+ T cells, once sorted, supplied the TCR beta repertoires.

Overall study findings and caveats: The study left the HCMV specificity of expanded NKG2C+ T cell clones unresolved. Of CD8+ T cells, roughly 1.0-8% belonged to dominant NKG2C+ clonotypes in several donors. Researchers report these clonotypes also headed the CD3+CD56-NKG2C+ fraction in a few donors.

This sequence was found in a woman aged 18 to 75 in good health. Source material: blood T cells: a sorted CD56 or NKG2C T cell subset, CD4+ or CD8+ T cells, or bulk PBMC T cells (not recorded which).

The CDR3 here is CATSSRTSGRVTDTQYF. This chain connects TRBV15 to TRBJ2-3; the D call of TRBD2 rests on TCRdb alone, since no DNA is present to check it. The CDR3 spans 17 residues. CDR1 and CDR2 (germline): LNHNV, YYDKDF (reference sequence).